The 8 T cell receptor beta chains in this list originate from one sample, sequenced in a study of shared clonotypes between healthy human individuals. TCRdb's copy holds only in-frame clones and misses some; the assay was immunoSEQ multiplex PCR. The data contain about 680,000 clones, roughly nine tenths of them seen just once; the ten biggest clones take up roughly 24%. It was CD45RO-negative cells, positively selected for CCR7, that made up naive CD8 cells, with terminally differentiated effector memory CD45RA+ cells excluded. Sequencing was performed on naive CD8+ T cells sorted from blood. The receptors here all came from a man aged 25 to 45 in good health.

V usage is TRBV6-1 and J usage is TRBJ2-1, with D possibly being TRBD1 or TRBD2 (5 bases each). Germline V gene lookup returns CDR1 MNHNS and CDR2 SASEGT. This CDR3 is 15 amino acids long. Between the trimmed V and J ends, which lost 5 bases and 0 bases, there was a span of 11 bases. For the CDR3, the DNA is TGTGCCAGCAGTTCGGGGACGGACTCCTACAATGAGCAGTTCTTC. Its translation is CASSSGTDSYNEQFF.

This chain connects TRBV27 to TRBJ1-5; no firm D call. The CDR3 spans 14 residues. Per the germline V gene, CDR1 is MNHEY and CDR2 is SMNVEV (reference sequence). V gave up 5 bases and J gave up 3 bases, with 11 bases separating them. The CDR3 coding sequence is TGTGCCAGCAGTATCCGGGTCAACAATCAGCCCCAGCATTTT. It encodes CASSIRVNNQPQHF.

This chain connects TRBV10-2 to TRBJ2-1, with 7 bases that match TRBD2. CDR3 length: 14 amino acids. V lost 5 bases to trimming and J lost 4 bases; unmatched junction nucleotides: 5. The V gene's germline CDR1 is WSHSY and CDR2 SAAADI. The CDR3 DNA sequence: TGCGCCAGCAGTCTAAGCGGGGCATACAATGAGCAGTTCTTC. Translating it yields CASSLSGAYNEQFF.

The V call is TRBV7-9, the J call TRBJ2-3; 9 positions match TRBD2. This CDR3 has 17 amino acids. V dropped 1 base and J dropped 4; count of bases not matched to a gene: 9. Per the germline V gene, CDR1 is SEHNR and CDR2 is FQNEAQ (reference sequence). The CDR3: CASSLGSSGTISDTQYF. The CDR3 region has the DNA TGTGCCAGCAGCTTAGGTTCTAGCGGGACTATCTCAGATACGCAGTATTTT. The entire variable domain, with the rest obtained from reference TRBV7-9 and TRBJ2-3, is as follows: DTGVSQNPRHKITKRGQNVTFRCDPISEHNRLYWYRQTLGQGPEFLTYFQNEAQLEKSRLLSDRFSAERPKGSFSTLEIQRTEQGDSAMYLCASSLGSSGTISDTQYFGPGTRLTVL.

The V gene is TRBV9, the J gene TRBJ2-3; D is perhaps TRBD2 (6 bases). The germline V gene has CDR1 SGDLS and CDR2 YYNGEE. The CDR3 runs 16 residues. With 0 bases removed from V and 4 bases from J, the gap between germline ends came to 15 bases. The CDR3 reads CASSVAGVGGADTQYF. The CDR3, as DNA: TGTGCCAGCAGCGTAGCGGGGGTGGGAGGAGCAGATACGCAGTATTTT.

This clone has more than one count but fewer than ten. This sequence joins TRBV11-2 and TRBJ2-7; D might be TRBD2 (5 bases). The CDR3 is 11 amino acids. Germline loops: CDR1 SGHAT, CDR2 FQNNGV. The V end was cut by 6 bases, the J end by 6 bases, with 9 bases between. This CDR3 is CASRAGVEQYF. CDR3 DNA: TGTGCCAGCAGGGCCGGGGTCGAGCAGTACTTC.

The chain employs TRBV23-1 and TRBJ2-1, with 10 bases matching TRBD2. TRBV23-1 is an ORF, with its function uncertain. The CDR3 contains 16 residues. V was pared by 3 bases and J by 5 bases, with 7 bases of the junction left unmatched. This chain's CDR3 is CASSQPGLAFDNEQFF. As DNA, the CDR3 is TGCGCCAGCAGTCAGCCGGGACTAGCGTTCGACAATGAGCAGTTCTTC.

The chain carries TRBV27 and TRBJ2-7, with 7 bases identical to TRBD2. V was pared by 3 bases and J by 4 bases, with 3 bases of the junction left unmatched. CDR1 MNHEY and CDR2 SMNVEV come from the germline V gene (reference sequence). The CDR3 runs 13 residues. The DNA for the CDR3 is TGTGCCAGCAGTTTCGGACTAGTTTACGAGCAGTACTTC. Amino acid sequence: CASSFGLVYEQYF.